This TCR beta chain came from a study of cytotoxic CD8 clonotypes in ibrutinib-treated CLL. Turning to the study itself: The patients comprised roughly 12 relapsed/refractory and around 16 treatment-naive cases, approximately 17 IGHV unmutated. Response samples were taken after a median approximately 13 months of treatment, range 6 to 36.

Sequencing was performed with immunoSEQ multiplex PCR; in TCRdb, only in-frame clones are kept and a portion is missing. The profile covers about 76,000 clones, with 70% to 90% appearing a single time and about 40% taken by the ten largest. With respect to this clone: What it binds is not known.

Regarding the study as a whole: Patients showed higher baseline clonality than age-matched healthy donors, and it tracked circulating CD8+ T-cell counts. The clonality went up when patients responded to ibrutinib and dropped back toward baseline at progression.

This sequence originates from a human donor with chronic lymphocytic leukemia. Source: PBMCs, taken after 24 months of ibrutinib treatment.

The CDR3 reads CASSFGPNTEAFF. Written as DNA, the CDR3 is TGTGCCAGTAGTTTTGGGCCGAACACTGAAGCTTTCTTT. The chain employs TRBV19 and TRBJ1-1; D is uncertain. CDR3 length: 13 amino acids. The V end lost 5 bases, the J end lost 1 base, and 8 bases lay between the germline ends. From germline, CDR1 is LNHDA and CDR2 SQIVND (reference sequence).